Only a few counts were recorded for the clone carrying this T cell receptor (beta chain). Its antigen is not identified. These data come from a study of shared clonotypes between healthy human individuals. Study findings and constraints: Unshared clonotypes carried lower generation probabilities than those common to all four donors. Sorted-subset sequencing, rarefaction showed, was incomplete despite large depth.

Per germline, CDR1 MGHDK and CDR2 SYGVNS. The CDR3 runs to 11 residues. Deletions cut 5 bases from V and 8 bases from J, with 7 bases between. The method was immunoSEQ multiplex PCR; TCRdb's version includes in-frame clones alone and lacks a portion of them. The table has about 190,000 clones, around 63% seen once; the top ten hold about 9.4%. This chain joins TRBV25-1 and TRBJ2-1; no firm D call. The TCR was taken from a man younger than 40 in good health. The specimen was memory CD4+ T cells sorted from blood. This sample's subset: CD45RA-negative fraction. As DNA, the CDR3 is TGTGCCAGCAGTCACGGCGATGAGCAGTTCTTC. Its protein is CASSHGDEQFF.